This entry is about one T cell receptor beta chain. The target antigen is unknown. The CDR3 contains 14 residues. Trimming removed 1 base from V and 1 base from J, with 8 bases in between. CDR1 is SGHTA and CDR2 is FQGNSA in the germline V gene. This record belongs to a study of long-term antiretroviral therapy in people with HIV. Run at survey level, the immunoSEQ assay was version v3.0. The data were produced by immunoSEQ multiplex PCR, yet TCRdb's version contains in-frame clones alone and is incomplete. This sample has roughly 18,000 clones, with 80% to 90% found just once. Notes on the study in general: Someone took the blood between the mid-2000s and the late 2010s, maybe while older ART regimens were in use. Every time point showed a repertoire led by clones expanded before ART.

The sample here was unsorted PBMCs, taken 4.2 years after starting antiretroviral therapy. The clonotype comes from a man in his forties or fifties with HIV. The rearrangement joins TRBV7-2 to TRBJ2-7; D is possibly TRBD2 (6 bases). This CDR3 reads CASSLGRDSYEQYF. The CDR3 DNA reads as TGTGCCAGCAGCTTAGGGCGGGATTCCTACGAGCAGTACTTC.